A selection of T cell receptor beta chains follows, all from one sample in a study of T-cell reconstitution after alpha-beta-depleted transplantation in children. MiXCR was run by TCRdb on the PCR reads, yielding one entry per CDR3 protein. The sample shows 440,000 or so distinct CDR3 sequences, roughly 43% of them seen only once. This sample comprised PBMCs, obtained before TCRalphabeta/CD19-depleted stem cell transplant. The receptors derive from a girl under 10 years old with aplastic anemia, due to receive a stem cell transplant. The conserved cysteine and the conserved F or W are not part of the CDR3 here. A D gene is named only where the DNA matches it firmly.

v_call d_call cdr3_aa
TRBV5-4 TRBD2 ASSLRSGLAGDYTYEQY
TRBV9 TRBD2 ASSVPSGSNTQY
TRBV28 TRBD1 ATKGRGQGNEKLF
TRBV6-1 . ASSDRQTTDTQY
TRBV7-8 TRBD1 ASRADRGSPGELF
TRBV10-3 TRBD1 AIRRDSGATYEQY
TRBV12-3/TRBV12-4 . ASSYGGVDEQF
TRBV30 TRBD1 AWSLGQYNEQF
TRBV20-1 . SAIGEFGNTIY
TRBV6-1 TRBD1 ASRLTGDYTGELF
TRBV12-3/TRBV12-4 . ASRRNTIY
TRBV5-1 TRBD1 ASSLEQGRYEQY
TRBV4-2 . ASSQVRPGSYEQY
TRBV6-1 . ASGLAGKKNYNEQF
TRBV12-3/TRBV12-4 . ASTRGEPGRHMEQY
TRBV20-1 . SARDHWGAMPMNTEAF
TRBV7-8 TRBD1 ASSPGQGSLNQPQH
TRBV12-3/TRBV12-4 . ASSLDRRGTQY
TRBV20-1 . SAREPRGGGGYT
TRBV20-1 . SATGTGTEAF
TRBV4-3 TRBD2 ASSQRVQFRASGRVDEQF
TRBV7-8 . ASSQGTAGGDNEQF
TRBV7-8 TRBD2 ASSVTSGTYEQY
TRBV4-3 . ASSQDGLMNTEAF
TRBV9 . ASSVDGGNEQF
TRBV7-9 . ASSARSGNTEAF
TRBV6-5 . ASSPPLGGYT
TRBV29-1 . SVEGPYGYT
TRBV20-1 . SARDSSPGYT
TRBV27 TRBD1 ASSQGTGPYYEQY
TRBV5-1 TRBD1 ASSPEDRGGYNEQF
TRBV6-5 . ASSYPIHKSGVRNEQF
TRBV9 . ASSPSAGSSGELF
TRBV10-3 TRBD2 AISEPPLAGGETQY
TRBV12-3/TRBV12-4 TRBD2 ASSRSGRAGEQF
TRBV4-3 . ASSQEGSVSYEQY
TRBV28 . ASSTRDYYGYT
TRBV27 . ASSFYNEQF
TRBV5-4 TRBD1 ASSLTGGWNEQF
TRBV5-1 TRBD2 ASSTAGYTDTQY
TRBV2 TRBD1 ASTPRQGPEQY
TRBV4-1 TRBD2 ASSQDPSGGETQY
TRBV29-1 . SFRDFQETQY
TRBV3-1 . ASSQEPGDEQF
TRBV4-2 . ASSQDQGDTEAF
TRBV5-1 . ASSHGRGLKRETQY
TRBV5-1 . ASSLEGGTGELF
TRBV6-5 . ASSYSANEQF
TRBV20-1 . SAKDGYSNQPQH
TRBV7-9 . ASSLAGAGGNQPQH